This TCR beta chain was obtained from a study of CD8 T cells in ankylosing spondylitis. This clonotype occurred many times. V trimming: 3 bases; J trimming: 1 base; junction bases outside the gene matches: 2. Germline lookup yields CDR1 SGHRS and CDR2 YFSETQ. CDR3 length equals 14 residues. TCRdb recomputed calls from the 5' RACE reads with MiXCR, one row per CDR3 protein. The sample carries approximately 200,000 distinct CDR3 sequences, roughly 13% recorded once. The sample was blood, either unsorted or a sorted T cell fraction (not recorded which). The TCR comes from a male donor with ankylosing spondylitis or in good health (not recorded which). V and J are TRBV5-1 and TRBJ2-5; 8 bases map to TRBD1. The CDR3 reads CASSSGQGQETQYF. CDR3 DNA sequence: TGCGCCAGCAGCTCTGGACAGGGCCAAGAGACCCAGTACTTC.